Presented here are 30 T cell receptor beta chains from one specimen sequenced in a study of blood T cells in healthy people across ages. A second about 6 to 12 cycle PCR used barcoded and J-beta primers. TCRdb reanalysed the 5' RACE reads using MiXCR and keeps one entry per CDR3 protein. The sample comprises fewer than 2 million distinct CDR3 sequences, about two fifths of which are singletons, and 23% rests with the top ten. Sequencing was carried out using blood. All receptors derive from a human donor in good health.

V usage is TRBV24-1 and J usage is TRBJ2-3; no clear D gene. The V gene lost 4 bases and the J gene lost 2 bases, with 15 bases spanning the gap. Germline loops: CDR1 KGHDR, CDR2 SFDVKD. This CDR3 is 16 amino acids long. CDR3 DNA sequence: TGTGCCACCAGTGACCCGACCGAGACGTCCACAGATACGCAGTATTTT. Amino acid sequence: CATSDPTETSTDTQYF.

The CDR3 DNA is TGTGCCAGCAGCATCCTTTCCGGGGGGATCAGTGAGCAGTTCTTC. Translation gives CASSILSGGISEQFF. The V and J genes are TRBV5-6 and TRBJ2-1; TRBD2 matches 7 bases. The V segment lost 4 bases and the J segment 9 bases; nucleotides outside the gene matches: 13. The CDR3 has 15 amino acids. Germline CDR1 SGHDT, CDR2 YYEEEE.

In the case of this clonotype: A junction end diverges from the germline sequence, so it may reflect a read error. CDR3 DNA: TGCGCCAGCAGCGTCCGGGACAGAGGTAGCATAGATACGCAGTATTTT. Protein product: CASSVRDRGSIDTQYF. The chain combines TRBV4-1 with TRBJ2-3, with 7 nucleotides matching TRBD1. Germline CDR1 and CDR2: MGHRA and YSYEKL. This CDR3 has 16 amino acids.

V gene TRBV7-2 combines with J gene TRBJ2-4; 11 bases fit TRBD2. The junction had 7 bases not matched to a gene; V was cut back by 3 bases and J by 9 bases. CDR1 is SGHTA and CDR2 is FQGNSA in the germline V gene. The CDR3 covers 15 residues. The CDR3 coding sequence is TGTGCCAGCAGCTTGGATAGCGGGGGGGCCGGCATTCAGTACTTC. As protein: CASSLDSGGAGIQYF.

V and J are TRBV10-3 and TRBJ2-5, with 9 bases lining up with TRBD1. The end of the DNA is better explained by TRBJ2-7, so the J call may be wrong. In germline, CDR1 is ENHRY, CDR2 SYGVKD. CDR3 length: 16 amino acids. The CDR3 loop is CAISEGTGINSYEQYF. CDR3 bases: TGTGCCATCAGTGAAGGGACAGGGATCAATTCTTACGAGCAGTACTTC.

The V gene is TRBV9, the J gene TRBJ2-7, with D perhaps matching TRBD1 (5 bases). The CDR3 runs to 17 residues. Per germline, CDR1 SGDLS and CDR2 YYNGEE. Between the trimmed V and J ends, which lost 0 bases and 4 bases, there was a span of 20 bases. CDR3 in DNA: TGTGCCAGCAGCGTAGATGTTATTGGGCCAGGGCGATACGAGCAGTACTTC. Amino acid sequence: CASSVDVIGPGRYEQYF. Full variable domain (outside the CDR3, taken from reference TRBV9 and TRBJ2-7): DSGVTQTPKHLITATGQRVTLRCSPRSGDLSVYWYQQSLDQGLQFLIQYYNGEERAKGNILERFSAQQFPDLHSELNLSSLELGDSALYFCASSVDVIGPGRYEQYFGPGTRLTVT.

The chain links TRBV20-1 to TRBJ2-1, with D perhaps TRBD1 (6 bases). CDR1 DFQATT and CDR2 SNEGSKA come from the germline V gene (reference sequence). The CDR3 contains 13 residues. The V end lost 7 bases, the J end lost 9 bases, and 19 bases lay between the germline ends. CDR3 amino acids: CSVKRGGYGEQFF. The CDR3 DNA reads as TGCAGTGTCAAAAGAGGGGGTTATGGTGAGCAGTTCTTC.

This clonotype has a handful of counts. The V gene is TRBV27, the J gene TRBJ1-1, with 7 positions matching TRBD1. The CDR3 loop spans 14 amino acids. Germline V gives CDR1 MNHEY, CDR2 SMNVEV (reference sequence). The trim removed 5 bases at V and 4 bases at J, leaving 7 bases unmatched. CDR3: CASSTLQGVTEAFF. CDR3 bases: TGTGCCAGCAGTACACTCCAGGGGGTCACTGAAGCTTTCTTT.

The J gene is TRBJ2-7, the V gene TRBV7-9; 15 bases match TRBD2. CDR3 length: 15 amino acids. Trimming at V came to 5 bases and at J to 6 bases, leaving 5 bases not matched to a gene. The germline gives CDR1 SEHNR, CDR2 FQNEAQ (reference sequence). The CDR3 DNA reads TGTGCCAGCAGCACTGGACTAGCGGGGGGGCTCGAGCAGTACTTC. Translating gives CASSTGLAGGLEQYF.

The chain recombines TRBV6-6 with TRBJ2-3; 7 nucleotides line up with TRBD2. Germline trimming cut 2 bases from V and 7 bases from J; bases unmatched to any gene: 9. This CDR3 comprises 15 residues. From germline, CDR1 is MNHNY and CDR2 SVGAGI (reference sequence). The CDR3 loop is CASSYVAGEKNTQYF. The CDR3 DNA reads TGTGCCAGCAGTTACGTTGCGGGGGAGAAGAATACGCAGTATTTT.

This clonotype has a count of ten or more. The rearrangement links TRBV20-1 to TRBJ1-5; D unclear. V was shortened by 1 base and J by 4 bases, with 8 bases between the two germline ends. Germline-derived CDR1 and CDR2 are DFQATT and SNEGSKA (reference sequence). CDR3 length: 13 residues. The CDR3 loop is CSARVTGNQPQHF. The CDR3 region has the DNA TGCAGTGCTAGAGTCACGGGGAATCAGCCCCAGCATTTT.

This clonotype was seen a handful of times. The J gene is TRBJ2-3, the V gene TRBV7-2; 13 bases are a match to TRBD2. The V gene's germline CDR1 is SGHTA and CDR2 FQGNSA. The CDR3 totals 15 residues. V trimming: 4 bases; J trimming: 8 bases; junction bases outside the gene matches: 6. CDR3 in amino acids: CASSSRLAGGGTQYF. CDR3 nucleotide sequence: TGTGCCAGCAGCTCCCGACTAGCGGGGGGAGGTACGCAGTATTTT.

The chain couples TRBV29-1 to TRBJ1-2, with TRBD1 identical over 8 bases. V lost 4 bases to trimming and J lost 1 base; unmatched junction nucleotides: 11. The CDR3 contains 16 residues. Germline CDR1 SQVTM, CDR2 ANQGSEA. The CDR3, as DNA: TGCAGCGTTGGGGGACAGGAGGCAGGGGGTAACTATGGCTACACCTTC. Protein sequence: CSVGGQEAGGNYGYTF.

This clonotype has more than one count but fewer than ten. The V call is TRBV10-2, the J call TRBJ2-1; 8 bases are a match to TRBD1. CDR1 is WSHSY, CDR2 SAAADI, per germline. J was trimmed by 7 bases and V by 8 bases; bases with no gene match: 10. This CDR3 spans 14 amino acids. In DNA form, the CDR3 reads TGCGCCAGCCTAACAGGGGGAGTTCGGAATGAGCAGTTCTTC. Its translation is CASLTGGVRNEQFF.

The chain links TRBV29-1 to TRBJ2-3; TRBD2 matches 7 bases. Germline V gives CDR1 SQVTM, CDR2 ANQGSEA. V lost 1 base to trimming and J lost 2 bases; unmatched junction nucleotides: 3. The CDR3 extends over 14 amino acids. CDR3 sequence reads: CSVEGLADTDTQYF. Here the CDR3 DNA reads TGCAGCGTTGAAGGGCTAGCGGACACAGATACGCAGTATTTT.

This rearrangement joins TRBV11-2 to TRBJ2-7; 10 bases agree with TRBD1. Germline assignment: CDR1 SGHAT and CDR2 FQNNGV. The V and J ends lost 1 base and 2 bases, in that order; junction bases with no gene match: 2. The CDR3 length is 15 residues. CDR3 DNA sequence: TGTGCCAGCAGCTTAGTGACAGGGGGCCCCTACGAGCAGTACTTC. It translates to CASSLVTGGPYEQYF.

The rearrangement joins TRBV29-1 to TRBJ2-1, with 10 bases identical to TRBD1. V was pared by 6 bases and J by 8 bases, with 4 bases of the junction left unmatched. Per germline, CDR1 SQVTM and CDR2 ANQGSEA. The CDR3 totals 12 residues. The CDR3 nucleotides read TGCAGCGTGCTGACAGGGGGCGATGAGCAGTTCTTC. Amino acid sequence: CSVLTGGDEQFF.

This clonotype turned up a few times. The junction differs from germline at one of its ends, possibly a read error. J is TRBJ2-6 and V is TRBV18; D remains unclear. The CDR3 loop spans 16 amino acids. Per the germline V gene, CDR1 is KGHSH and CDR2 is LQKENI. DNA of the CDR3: TGCGCCAGCTCACCACCGGTGGGCCTCGTCTTCAACGTCCTGACTTTC. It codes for CASSPPVGLVFNVLTF.

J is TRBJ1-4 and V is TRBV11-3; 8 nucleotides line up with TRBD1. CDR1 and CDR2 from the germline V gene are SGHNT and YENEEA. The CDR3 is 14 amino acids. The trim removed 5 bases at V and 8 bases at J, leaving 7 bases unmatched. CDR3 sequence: CASSQDRVEEKLFF. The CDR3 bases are TGTGCCAGCAGCCAGGACAGGGTTGAGGAAAAACTGTTTTTT.

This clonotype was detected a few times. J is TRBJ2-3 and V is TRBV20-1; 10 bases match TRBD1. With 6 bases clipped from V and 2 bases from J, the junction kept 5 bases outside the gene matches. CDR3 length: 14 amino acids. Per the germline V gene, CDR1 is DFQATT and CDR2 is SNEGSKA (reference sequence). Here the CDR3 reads CSAGQGGNTDTQYF. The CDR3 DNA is TGCAGTGCAGGACAGGGGGGAAACACAGATACGCAGTATTTT.

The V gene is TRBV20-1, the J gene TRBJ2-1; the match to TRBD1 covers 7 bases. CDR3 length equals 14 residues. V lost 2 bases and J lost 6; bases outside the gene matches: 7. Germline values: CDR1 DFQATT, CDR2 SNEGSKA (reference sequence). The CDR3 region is CSARLQGVSNEQFF. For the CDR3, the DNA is TGCAGTGCTAGATTGCAGGGGGTGAGCAATGAGCAGTTCTTC.

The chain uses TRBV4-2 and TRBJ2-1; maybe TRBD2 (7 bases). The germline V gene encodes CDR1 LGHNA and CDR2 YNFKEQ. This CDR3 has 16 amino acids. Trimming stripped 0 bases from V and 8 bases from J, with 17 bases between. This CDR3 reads CASSQEGGDSLDEQFF. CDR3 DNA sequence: TGTGCCAGCAGCCAAGAAGGGGGGGACTCCTTAGATGAGCAGTTCTTC.

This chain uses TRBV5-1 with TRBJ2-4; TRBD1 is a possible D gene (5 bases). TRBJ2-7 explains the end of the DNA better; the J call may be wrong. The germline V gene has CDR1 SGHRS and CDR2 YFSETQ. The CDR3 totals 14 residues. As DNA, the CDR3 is TGCGCCAGCAGCTTAAAGACAGCCGCCTACGAGCAGTACTTC. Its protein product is CASSLKTAAYEQYF.

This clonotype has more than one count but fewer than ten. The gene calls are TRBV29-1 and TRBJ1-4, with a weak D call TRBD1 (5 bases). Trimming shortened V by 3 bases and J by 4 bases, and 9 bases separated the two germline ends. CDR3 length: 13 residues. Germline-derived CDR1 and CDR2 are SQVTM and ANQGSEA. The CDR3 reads CSVERGCNEKLFF. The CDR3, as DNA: TGCAGCGTTGAGAGGGGCTGTAATGAAAAACTGTTTTTT.

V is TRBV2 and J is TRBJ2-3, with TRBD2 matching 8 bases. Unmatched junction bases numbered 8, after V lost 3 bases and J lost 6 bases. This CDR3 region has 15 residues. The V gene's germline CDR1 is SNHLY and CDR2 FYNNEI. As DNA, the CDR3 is TGTGCCAGCAGTGATATTAGCGGGGTGCTGGATACGCAGTATTTT. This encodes CASSDISGVLDTQYF.

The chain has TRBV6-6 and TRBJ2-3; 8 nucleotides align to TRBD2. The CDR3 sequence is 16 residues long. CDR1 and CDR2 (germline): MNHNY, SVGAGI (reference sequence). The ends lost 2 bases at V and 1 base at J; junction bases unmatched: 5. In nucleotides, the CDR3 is TGTGCCAGCAGTTACCGGGGAGCGGGGGGCACAGATACGCAGTATTTT. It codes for CASSYRGAGGTDTQYF.

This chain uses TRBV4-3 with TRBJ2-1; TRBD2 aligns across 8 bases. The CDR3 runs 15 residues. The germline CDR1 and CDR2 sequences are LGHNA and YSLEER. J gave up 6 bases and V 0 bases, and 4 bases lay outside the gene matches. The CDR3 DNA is TGCGCCAGCAGCCAAGATAGCGGGGACGGCAATGAGCAGTTCTTC. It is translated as CASSQDSGDGNEQFF.

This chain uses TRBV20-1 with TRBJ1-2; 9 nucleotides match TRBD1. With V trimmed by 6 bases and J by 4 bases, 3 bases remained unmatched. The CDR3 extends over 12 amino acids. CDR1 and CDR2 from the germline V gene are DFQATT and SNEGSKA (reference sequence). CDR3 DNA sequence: TGCAGTGCGGACAGGGGTAGCTATGGCTACACCTTC. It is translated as CSADRGSYGYTF.

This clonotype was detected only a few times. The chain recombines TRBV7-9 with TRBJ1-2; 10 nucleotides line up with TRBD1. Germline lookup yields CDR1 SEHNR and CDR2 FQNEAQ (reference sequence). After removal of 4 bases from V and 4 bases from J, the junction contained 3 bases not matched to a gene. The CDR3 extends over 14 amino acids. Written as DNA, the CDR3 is TGTGCCAGCAGCTCGGACAGGGGGGCCTATGGCTACACCTTC. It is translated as CASSSDRGAYGYTF.

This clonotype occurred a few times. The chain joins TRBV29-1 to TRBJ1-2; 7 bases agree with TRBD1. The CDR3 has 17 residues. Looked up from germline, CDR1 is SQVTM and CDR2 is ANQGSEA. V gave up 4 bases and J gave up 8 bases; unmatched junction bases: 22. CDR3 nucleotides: TGCAGCGTTGCATTGAGTCCCTATAAAACAGGGGCGCGGGGCTACACCTTC. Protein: CSVALSPYKTGARGYTF.